This entry lists 32 T cell receptor beta chains sequenced from one sample in a study of T cells in Graves' hyperthyroidism and ophthalmopathy (dated by TCRdb to between 2017 and 2020). Library generation was performed with multiplex PCR. Instrument used: Illumina HiSeq 2000. TCR beta CDR3 regions were amplified from RNA transcripts. The TCR CDR3 was subjected to a first round of RT-PCR using the HTBI primer set and the Qiagen OneStep RT-PCR kit. The raw public data were reprocessed by TCRdb itself: fastp quality trimming at Q25, MiXCR clonotype calling, in-frame beta chains only. One record per CDR3 amino acid sequence lists the most common genes and DNA. In this sample the table shows 600,000 to 650,000 distinct CDR3 sequences, 16% of which occur a single time. The top ten constitute 3.8% of the sample. Specimen: blood. These receptors were obtained from a woman in her twenties or thirties with Graves' hyperthyroidism.

This rearrangement joins TRBV19 to TRBJ2-1; no definite D call. The CDR3 totals 16 residues. Trimming took off 1 base at V and 7 bases at J, with 17 bases between the two ends. Germline CDR1 reads LNHDA; CDR2 reads SQIVND (reference sequence). The CDR3 DNA reads as TGTGCCAGTAGTATAGCGGGCGGACGGCGTACTAATGAGCAGTTCTTC. It yields the protein CASSIAGGRRTNEQFF.

The chain employs TRBV19 and TRBJ2-3, with D possibly TRBD2 on 6 matching bases. Between the trimmed V and J ends, which lost 5 bases and 6 bases, there was a span of 18 bases. The CDR3 runs to 15 residues. Germline lookup yields CDR1 LNHDA and CDR2 SQIVND (reference sequence). CDR3 nucleotides: TGTGCCAGTAGTCCGCAGGAGCTGGGAGGTGATACGCAGTATTTT. Its protein is CASSPQELGGDTQYF.

This clonotype was picked up a small number of times. V gene TRBV20-1 combines with J gene TRBJ1-2, with a weak D call TRBD1 (6 bases). The CDR3 spans 12 residues. With 5 bases removed from V and 4 bases from J, the gap between germline ends came to 11 bases. Germline values: CDR1 DFQATT, CDR2 SNEGSKA (reference sequence). DNA for the CDR3: TGCAGTGCTTATCGGGACACCTATGGCTACACCTTC. Translated: CSAYRDTYGYTF.

The genes are TRBV20-1 and TRBJ2-3; D might be TRBD2 (6 bases). V lost 3 bases and J 5 bases, leaving 9 bases between the germline ends. The CDR3 has 12 amino acids. Germline-derived CDR1 and CDR2 are DFQATT and SNEGSKA (reference sequence). The CDR3 spells CSASGSKDTQYF. CDR3 nucleotide sequence: TGCAGTGCTAGCGGGAGTAAAGATACGCAGTATTTT.

The gene calls are TRBV9 and TRBJ2-7; D may match TRBD1 or TRBD2 (5 bases each). Germline CDR1 is SGDLS and CDR2 is YYNGEE. This CDR3 contains 15 residues. Trimming took off 3 bases at V and 4 bases at J, with 17 bases between the two ends. CDR3 residues: CASSGLPGRAYEQYF. As DNA, the CDR3 is TGTGCCAGCAGCGGACTACCGGGACGGGCGTACGAGCAGTACTTC.

This clonotype was counted only a few times. The genes are TRBV20-1 and TRBJ2-6, with 12 bases lining up with TRBD1. Per germline, CDR1 DFQATT and CDR2 SNEGSKA (reference sequence). The J segment lost 2 bases and the V segment lost 7 bases, leaving 9 bases of the junction unmatched. The CDR3 consists of 17 residues. The CDR3 DNA reads TGCAGTGGAGAGATCCGGGACAGGGGGCCTGGGGCCAACGTCCTGACTTTC. Encoded protein: CSGEIRDRGPGANVLTF.

V gene TRBV19 combines with J gene TRBJ2-1; 7 nucleotides line up with TRBD2. Looked up from germline, CDR1 is LNHDA and CDR2 is SQIVND (reference sequence). The CDR3 contains 12 residues. With 11 bases clipped from V and 6 bases from J, the junction kept 7 bases outside the gene matches. CDR3 coding DNA: TGTGCCGCCGGGGGAGGGGTCAATGAGCAGTTCTTC. Encoded protein: CAAGGGVNEQFF.

The chain combines TRBV20-1 with TRBJ2-7; 14 positions match TRBD2. Germline CDR1 reads DFQATT; CDR2 reads SNEGSKA (reference sequence). V lost 0 bases, J lost 5 bases, and 15 bases stayed unmatched. The CDR3 covers 19 residues. In DNA, the CDR3 is TGCAGTGCTAGAGACCAGGGGGCCCCGACTAGCGGGAGGGCCCACGAGCAGTACTTC. Its translation is CSARDQGAPTSGRAHEQYF.

In its sample, this clonotype was seen many times. The chain has TRBV7-2 and TRBJ2-7; D call uncertain. Germline-derived CDR1 and CDR2 are SGHTA and FQGNSA. The CDR3 has 13 amino acids. The germline V and J ends were trimmed by 5 bases and 1 base, with 9 bases remaining between them. The DNA for the CDR3 is TGTGCCAGCAGCCCGCAGAATTCCTACGAGCAGTACTTC. The encoded protein is CASSPQNSYEQYF.

This clonotype showed up just a few times. The chain couples TRBV7-3 to TRBJ1-6; 11 bases are a match to TRBD1. V gave up 1 base and J gave up 18 bases; unmatched junction bases: 11. The CDR3 consists of 15 residues. Germline V gene lookup returns CDR1 SGHTA and CDR2 FQGTGA. CDR3 coding DNA: TGTGCCAGCAGCTTAAAACGGGACAGGGGGGACCCTTACCACTTT. Its protein product is CASSLKRDRGDPYHF.

There are many counts of this clonotype. J is TRBJ2-3 and V is TRBV24-1; D remains unclear. The germline gives CDR1 KGHDR, CDR2 SFDVKD. CDR3 length equals 11 residues. Trimming pared 4 bases from V and 6 bases from J, leaving 4 bases between. CDR3 protein: CATSERDTQYF. Written as DNA, the CDR3 is TGTGCCACCAGTGAGAGGGATACGCAGTATTTT.

This chain links TRBV28 with TRBJ1-6, with 10 bases aligning to TRBD1. The CDR3 extends over 17 amino acids. Unmatched junction bases numbered 5, after V lost 5 bases and J lost 1 base. Germline CDR1 MDHEN, CDR2 SYDVKM. The chain's CDR3 is CASSPGQGGSYNSPLHF. The CDR3 nucleotides read TGTGCCAGCAGTCCCGGACAGGGGGGGTCCTATAATTCACCCCTCCACTTT.

This clonotype was seen ten or more times. The rearrangement joins TRBV5-1 to TRBJ2-3; D is uncertain. V lost 0 bases to trimming and J lost 2 bases, with 10 bases between them. This CDR3 contains 15 residues. The V gene's germline CDR1 is SGHRS and CDR2 YFSETQ. The CDR3 DNA follows: TGCGCCAGCAGCTTGGCTCTATCCTCCACAGATACGCAGTATTTT. Protein: CASSLALSSTDTQYF.

This clonotype has at least ten counts. This chain links TRBV7-2 with TRBJ2-7; D gene unclear. V was pared by 4 bases and J by 0 bases, with 10 bases between. Germline CDR1 is SGHTA and CDR2 is FQGNSA. This CDR3 has 14 amino acids. Here the CDR3 reads CASSWQSSSYEQYF. CDR3 coding DNA: TGTGCCAGCAGCTGGCAGTCCAGCTCCTACGAGCAGTACTTC.

This CDR3 reads CASSLGGGPKHNEQFF. The CDR3 coding sequence is TGTGCCAGCAGCTTAGGGGGAGGGCCTAAACACAATGAGCAGTTCTTC. The chain employs TRBV5-6 and TRBJ2-1; D perhaps matches TRBD2 (7 bases). The ends were cut back, 2 bases at V and 5 bases at J, with 17 bases in the middle. The germline gives CDR1 SGHDT, CDR2 YYEEEE. CDR3 length: 16 amino acids.

The chain couples TRBV20-1 to TRBJ1-6; D gene ambiguous. Trimming removed 6 bases at V and 7 bases at J, with 16 bases between. CDR3 length: 14 amino acids. CDR1 DFQATT and CDR2 SNEGSKA come from the germline V gene (reference sequence). The CDR3 loop reads CSARQDLNNSPLHF. CDR3 bases: TGCAGTGCACGCCAGGATCTCAACAATTCACCCCTCCACTTT.

This chain joins TRBV3-1 and TRBJ2-7; 8 nucleotides align to TRBD1. Germline lookup yields CDR1 LGHDT and CDR2 YNNKEL (reference sequence). The junction had 6 bases not matched to a gene; V was cut back by 5 bases and J by 0 bases. The CDR3 loop spans 15 amino acids. In nucleotides, the CDR3 is TGTGCCAGCAGCAGTCCGGGACAGGCCTCCTACGAGCAGTACTTC. Protein: CASSSPGQASYEQYF.

The table lists this clonotype with many counts. The rearrangement joins TRBV25-1 to TRBJ2-1; tentative D call: TRBD2 (6 bases). Trimming took 4 bases from V and 6 from J, leaving 10 bases between them. There are 13 residues in the CDR3. Per germline, CDR1 MGHDK and CDR2 SYGVNS. CDR3 DNA sequence: TGTGCCAGCAGTGTCGTCGGGGGCAATGAGCAGTTCTTC. This codes for CASSVVGGNEQFF. The full variable domain, in which reference TRBV25-1 and TRBJ2-1 provide the parts outside the CDR3, is EADIYQTPRYLVIGTGKKITLECSQTMGHDKMYWYQQDPGMELHLIHYSYGVNSTEKGDLSSESTVSRIRTEHFPLTLESARPSHTSQYLCASSVVGGNEQFFGPGTRLTVL.

This clonotype occurred a few times. The chain recombines TRBV9 with TRBJ2-1; tentative D call: TRBD1 (5 bases). The CDR3 totals 17 residues. Germline V CDR1 and CDR2: SGDLS, YYNGEE. V lost 0 bases to trimming and J lost 0 bases, with 13 bases between them. Here the CDR3 reads CASSVGGHSGSYNEQFF. CDR3 sequence (DNA): TGTGCCAGCAGCGTAGGAGGACACTCAGGCTCCTACAATGAGCAGTTCTTC.

Ten or more counts support this clonotype. The V gene is TRBV7-2, the J gene TRBJ2-3; D uncertain. Germline V CDR1 and CDR2: SGHTA, FQGNSA. This CDR3 contains 13 residues. Trimming left V 1 base short and J 6 bases short, with 8 bases between. The chain's CDR3 is CASSLGFQDTQYF. The CDR3, as DNA: TGTGCCAGCAGCTTAGGGTTTCAGGATACGCAGTATTTT.

This clonotype appeared a few times. The chain is built from TRBV20-1 and TRBJ2-5; 12 nucleotides match TRBD2. The CDR3 spans 17 residues. Germline V CDR1 and CDR2: DFQATT, SNEGSKA (reference sequence). V was clipped by 6 bases and J by 1 base; unmatched bases: 12. The CDR3 DNA reads as TGCAGTGCACCTGGACTAGCGGGAACCGCCCCCCAAGAGACCCAGTACTTC. This sequence encodes CSAPGLAGTAPQETQYF.

This clonotype showed up many times. The chain carries TRBV6-1 and TRBJ1-2; tentatively, D is TRBD1 (5 bases). This CDR3 comprises 14 residues. The V and J ends lost 6 bases and 0 bases respectively, with 11 bases between them. In germline, CDR1 is MNHNS, CDR2 SASEGT. CDR3 nucleotide sequence: TGTGCCAGCAGGGGTCGGGGGACTAACTATGGCTACACCTTC. Translation: CASRGRGTNYGYTF.

The chain combines TRBV5-1 with TRBJ2-1; 7 bases are shared with TRBD2. CDR3 size: 15 residues. Germline V gene data show CDR1 as SGHRS and CDR2 as YFSETQ. The J segment lost 3 bases and the V segment lost 1 base, leaving 4 bases of the junction unmatched. The CDR3 DNA follows: TGCGCCAGCAGCTTGATAGGGAGGGACTACAATGAGCAGTTCTTC. This sequence encodes CASSLIGRDYNEQFF.

The chain has TRBV13 and TRBJ2-7; D might be TRBD2 (5 bases). Germline CDR1 PRHDT, CDR2 FYEKMQ (reference sequence). CDR3 length: 10 residues. The ends were cut back, 8 bases at V and 7 bases at J, with 9 bases in the middle. CDR3 residues: CASGTGEQYF. As DNA, the CDR3 is TGTGCCAGCGGAACGGGGGAGCAGTACTTC.

This clonotype was counted at least ten times. This sequence joins TRBV6-1 and TRBJ2-5; D is undetermined. Germline-derived CDR1 and CDR2 are MNHNS and SASEGT. CDR3 length equals 13 residues. Trimming pared 0 bases from V and 1 base from J, leaving 3 bases between. For the CDR3, the DNA is TGTGCCAGCAGTGAAGCCCGCCAAGAGACCCAGTACTTC. Translation: CASSEARQETQYF.

This clonotype has a handful of counts. The genes are TRBV7-9 and TRBJ2-5, with D perhaps matching TRBD1 or TRBD2 (5 bases each). This CDR3 has 16 amino acids. Germline loops: CDR1 SEHNR, CDR2 FQNEAQ (reference sequence). V was cut by 3 bases and J by 3 bases, with 17 bases left in between. The CDR3, as DNA: TGTGCCAGCAGCTTGGGTGGGGGACGGATAGAAGAGACCCAGTACTTC. Translating gives CASSLGGGRIEETQYF.

This clonotype was counted many times. V usage is TRBV28 and J usage is TRBJ2-7; TRBD2 aligns across 10 bases. Germline loops: CDR1 MDHEN, CDR2 SYDVKM. The CDR3 sequence is 18 residues long. Trimming at V came to 6 bases and at J to 4 bases, leaving 18 bases not matched to a gene. The CDR3 nucleotides read TGTGCCAGCAGCCAAGCCGCTAGCGGGAGATCTGTGTGGTACGAGCAGTACTTC. This gives the protein CASSQAASGRSVWYEQYF.

This clonotype has more than one count but fewer than ten. The chain couples TRBV5-1 to TRBJ2-2; 11 bases line up with TRBD2. CDR3 length: 15 amino acids. With 4 bases clipped from V and 9 bases from J, the junction kept 8 bases outside the gene matches. Germline V lookup: CDR1 SGHRS, CDR2 YFSETQ. The CDR3 protein is CASSGETSGRRELFF. Here the CDR3 DNA reads TGCGCCAGCAGCGGGGAAACTAGCGGGAGAAGGGAGCTGTTTTTT.

This clonotype turned up a few times. The chain recombines TRBV29-1 with TRBJ2-1, with D hard to call. The V gene's germline CDR1 is SQVTM and CDR2 ANQGSEA. Trimming cost V 7 bases and J 6 bases, with 10 bases left between them. This CDR3 spans 11 amino acids. The CDR3: CSALIGNEQFF. CDR3 bases: TGCAGCGCTCTGATCGGCAATGAGCAGTTCTTC.

The chain employs TRBV30 and TRBJ1-6, with D possibly matching TRBD1 (5 bases). Germline CDR1 GTSNPN, CDR2 SVGIG (reference sequence). V was clipped by 4 bases and J by 8 bases, with 12 bases between them. This CDR3 is 13 amino acids long. Here the CDR3 DNA reads TGTGCCTGGACCCAGGGAGGACATTCACCCCTCCACTTT. Its translation is CAWTQGGHSPLHF.

This clonotype was recorded at least ten times. The junction shows a germline mismatch at one end, possibly a read error. This chain uses TRBV5-1 with TRBJ2-7; 8 bases agree with TRBD1. The length of the CDR3 is 14 residues. Germline CDR1 is SGHRS and CDR2 is YFSETQ. This CDR3 reads CASSPRQGSYEQYF. The CDR3, as DNA: TGTGCCAGCAGCCCTAGACAGGGGTCATACGAGCAGTACTTC.

This clonotype was counted many times. The rearrangement joins TRBV5-1 to TRBJ2-5; 9 nucleotides agree with TRBD2. This CDR3 region has 14 residues. The junction had 3 bases not matched to a gene; V was cut back by 4 bases and J by 2 bases. Germline V gene data show CDR1 as SGHRS and CDR2 as YFSETQ. The CDR3 protein is CASSGTSGQETQYF. CDR3 DNA sequence: TGCGCCAGCAGCGGAACTAGCGGGCAAGAGACCCAGTACTTC.